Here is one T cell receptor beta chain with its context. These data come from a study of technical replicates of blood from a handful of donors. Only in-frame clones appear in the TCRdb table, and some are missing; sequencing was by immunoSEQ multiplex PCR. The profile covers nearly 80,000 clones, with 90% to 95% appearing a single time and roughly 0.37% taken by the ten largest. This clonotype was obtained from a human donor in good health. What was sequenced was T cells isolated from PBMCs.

The CDR3 DNA follows: TGTGCCAGCAGTCAATACAGGGGTTGGACCGGGGAGCTGTTTTTT. Its translation: CASSQYRGWTGELFF. V is TRBV2 and J is TRBJ2-2; TRBD1 aligns across 7 bases. This CDR3 spans 15 amino acids. Germline V gene lookup returns CDR1 SNHLY and CDR2 FYNNEI. V gave up 5 bases and J gave up 5 bases; unmatched junction bases: 8.